A single sample gave rise to the 4 T cell receptor beta chains below, sequenced in a study of blood T cell repertoires in COVID-19. TCRdb's table, derived via immunoSEQ multiplex PCR, lists solely in-frame clones and lacks some. The table shows roughly 43,000 clones, with about 88% occurring only once. The sample comprised PBMCs or T cells enriched from blood (not recorded which). These receptors were taken from a woman aged 45-65 years who had recovered from COVID-19.

J is TRBJ1-2 and V is TRBV2, with D perhaps TRBD1 (5 bases). Germline CDR1 and CDR2: SNHLY and FYNNEI. V was clipped by 7 bases and J by 5 bases, with 17 bases between them. The CDR3 totals 14 residues. For the CDR3, the DNA is TGTGCCAGCACGTCGCGGGGCTTCTATTATGGCTACACCTTC. Amino acid sequence: CASTSRGFYYGYTF.

This clone was picked up one time. V is TRBV27 and J is TRBJ1-6, with D hard to call. The CDR3 consists of 14 residues. Trimming left V 5 bases short and J 10 bases short, with 15 bases between. The germline CDR1 and CDR2 sequences are MNHEY and SMNVEV (reference sequence). CDR3 protein: CASSTGLRESPLHF. Written as DNA, the CDR3 is TGTGCCAGCAGTACGGGCCTTCGGGAATCACCCCTCCACTTT.

The chain combines TRBV28 with TRBJ1-1, with 8 bases identical to TRBD1. V lost 6 bases, J lost 7 bases, and 4 bases stayed unmatched. The CDR3 sequence is 12 residues long. In germline, CDR1 is MDHEN, CDR2 SYDVKM. CDR3 in amino acids: CASRLGQGEAFF. The CDR3 nucleotides are TGTGCCAGCAGACTCGGACAGGGTGAAGCTTTCTTT.

The chain is built from TRBV3-1 (or the pseudogene TRBV3-2) and TRBJ2-5, with a weak D call TRBD1 (5 bases). V dropped 4 bases and J dropped 0 bases, with 9 bases sitting between them. The length of the CDR3 is 14 residues. The germline V gene has CDR1 LGHDT and CDR2 YNNKEL (reference sequence). The chain's CDR3 is CASSRRQYQETQYF. Written as DNA, the CDR3 is TGTGCCAGCAGCCGTCGACAGTACCAAGAGACCCAGTACTTC.